This record covers a single T cell receptor beta chain. The antigen is not known. The entry originates in a study of PD-L1 blockade in urothelial cancer. Study findings and constraints: At the 3-week point, tumor-associated blood clones expanded more in durable-benefit patients.

Time point specified: pretreatment peripheral blood. J gave up 6 bases and V 2 bases, and 3 bases lay outside the gene matches. The CDR3 is 14 amino acids. Germline V gives CDR1 MNHEY, CDR2 SVGAGI. Data came from immunoSEQ multiplex PCR; TCRdb stores just in-frame clones and leaves some out. The sample contains some 46,000 clones, more than 75% of which appear only once. This TCR was sampled from a man aged 55 to 69 with urothelial cancer. Sample: PBMCs, taken around atezolizumab (anti-PD-L1) treatment. This chain links TRBV6-5 with TRBJ1-4; the match to TRBD1 covers 7 bases. The chain's CDR3 is CASSYRGPHEKLFF. As DNA, the CDR3 is TGTGCCAGCAGTTACAGGGGGCCCCATGAAAAACTGTTTTTT.